The 17 T cell receptor beta chains below were found in one sample sequenced in a study of T-cell memory formation after mild COVID-19. TCRdb redid the calling of the 5' RACE reads with MiXCR, one entry per CDR3 protein. Here the sample spans 350,000 or so distinct CDR3 sequences, approximately 22% being singletons. Material: PBMCs or a T cell subset sorted from them (not recorded which). The receptors were sampled from a man aged 18 to 30 who had mild COVID-19 (a few samples of this study predate the infection). Cell type and time point are not known.

This clonotype occurred a few times. This chain connects TRBV12-3 or TRBV12-4 to TRBJ2-3, with a tentative D call TRBD1 (5 bases). CDR3 length: 15 amino acids. Deletions cut 1 base from V and 4 bases from J, with 12 bases between. The CDR3 loop is CASSLEFWGADTQYF. CDR3 nucleotide sequence: TGTGCCAGCAGTTTAGAGTTTTGGGGCGCAGATACGCAGTATTTT.

The sample holds many counts of this clonotype. V is TRBV5-1 and J is TRBJ2-7; D unresolved. V was pared by 1 base and J by 0 bases, with 8 bases between. The CDR3 sequence is 14 residues long. Germline V gene sequence: CDR1 SGHRS, CDR2 YFSETQ. This CDR3 is CASSLTASSYEQYV. CDR3 DNA sequence: TGCGCCAGCAGCTTGACAGCCAGCTCCTACGAGCAGTACGTC.

Concerning this clonotype: A junction boundary mismatches the germline segment, possibly from a read error. The chain employs TRBV7-9 and TRBJ2-6; 7 nucleotides match TRBD1. The germline V gene has CDR1 SEHNR and CDR2 FQNEAQ (reference sequence). The CDR3 has 18 amino acids. In DNA form, the CDR3 reads TGTGCCAGCAGCTTAAGGGGACAGATTTTCTCTAGGGCCAACGTCCTGACTTTC. This sequence encodes CASSLRGQIFSRANVLTF.

The CDR3 DNA reads TGTGCCAGCAGCCCCCGTGATCGGGAGGGAGGTCTTGGAAACACCATATATTTT. Its protein is CASSPRDREGGLGNTIYF. J is TRBJ1-3 and V is TRBV7-9; no definite D call. Germline CDR1 is SEHNR and CDR2 is FQNEAQ (reference sequence). CDR3 length: 18 residues. The V and J ends lost 5 bases and 3 bases respectively, with 23 bases between them. The full variable domain, completed using reference TRBV7-9 and TRBJ1-3, is DTGVSQNPRHKITKRGQNVTFRCDPISEHNRLYWYRQTLGQGPEFLTYFQNEAQLEKSRLLSDRFSAERPKGSFSTLEIQRTEQGDSAMYLCASSPRDREGGLGNTIYFGEGSWLTVV.

This chain connects TRBV20-1 to TRBJ1-1; unclear D gene. Germline CDR1 and CDR2: DFQATT and SNEGSKA (reference sequence). The CDR3 spans 14 residues. Trimming removed 1 base at V and 6 bases at J, with 15 bases between. The CDR3 region is CSARGGPGPAEAFF. The CDR3 DNA sequence: TGCAGTGCTAGAGGTGGGCCCGGCCCAGCTGAAGCTTTCTTT.

The sample holds a few counts of this clonotype. The chain couples TRBV2 to TRBJ2-3; D remains ambiguous. The CDR3 runs 12 residues. The germline gives CDR1 SNHLY, CDR2 FYNNEI. V dropped 10 bases and J dropped 8 bases, with 16 bases sitting between them. The CDR3 sequence is CATSPGPGTQYF. The CDR3 coding sequence is TGTGCCACCAGCCCAGGACCGGGTACGCAGTATTTT.

V and J are TRBV12-3 or TRBV12-4 and TRBJ1-1, with D unresolved. V lost 10 bases and J lost 2, with 17 bases in between. This CDR3 region has 14 residues. The CDR3 here is CAIRLGRKNTEAFF. The DNA for the CDR3 is TGTGCCATCCGCCTTGGACGGAAAAACACTGAAGCTTTCTTT.

This clonotype was recorded once. The CDR3 is CASSFGTISYEQYF. Here the CDR3 DNA reads TGTGCCAGCAGTTTCGGGACAATCTCTTACGAGCAGTACTTC. J is TRBJ2-7 and V is TRBV2, with D perhaps matching TRBD1 (6 bases). The CDR3 has 14 residues. Germline CDR1 and CDR2: SNHLY and FYNNEI. V lost 5 bases and J lost 4, with 15 bases in between.

The chain employs TRBV12-3 or TRBV12-4 and TRBJ2-5; D gene uncertain. This CDR3 spans 14 amino acids. Trimming took 4 bases from V and 5 from J, leaving 14 bases between them. The CDR3 loop reads CASSSLRRWETQYF. In DNA, the CDR3 is TGTGCCAGCAGTTCCCTCCGCCGTTGGGAGACCCAGTACTTC.

A note on this clonotype: At one boundary the junction diverges from the germline segment, which might be a read error. The chain is built from TRBV12-3 or TRBV12-4 and TRBJ1-4; TRBD1 agrees at 9 bases. The CDR3 is 13 residues long. The CDR3 reads CASSPTPGTGPLF. DNA of the CDR3: TGTGCCAGCAGTCCAACGCCCGGGACAGGGCCCCTTTTT.

This clonotype was counted ten times or more. This chain connects TRBV7-2 to TRBJ1-2; TRBD1 is a possible D gene (5 bases). V lost 6 bases and J lost 0, with 17 bases in between. Germline CDR1 and CDR2: SGHTA and FQGNSA. The CDR3 runs to 16 residues. The CDR3 DNA is TGTGCCAGCAGTCGGGGCTATCTCGAAGCTAACTATGGCTACACCTTC. Amino acids: CASSRGYLEANYGYTF.

This clonotype was observed a few times. The V call is TRBV4-2, the J call TRBJ1-3; D gene ambiguous. CDR1 LGHNA and CDR2 YNFKEQ come from the germline V gene. The CDR3 contains 17 residues. V lost 0 bases to trimming and J lost 1 base, with 13 bases between them. The CDR3 spells CASSQEAGSASGNTIYF. Here the CDR3 DNA reads TGTGCCAGCAGCCAAGAAGCAGGATCGGCGTCTGGAAACACCATATATTTT.

The chain links TRBV30 to TRBJ2-5; TRBD2 matches 9 bases. V gave up 2 bases and J gave up 7 bases; unmatched junction bases: 14. The germline V gene has CDR1 GTSNPN and CDR2 SVGIG (reference sequence). The CDR3 runs 16 residues. CDR3 residues: CAWSLLGDSGGRTQYF. The DNA of the CDR3 is TGTGCCTGGAGTTTACTCGGGGATAGCGGGGGTCGGACCCAGTACTTC.

This clonotype has only a few counts. The chain uses TRBV12-3 or TRBV12-4 and TRBJ2-7; D is perhaps TRBD1 (6 bases). Between the trimmed V and J ends, which lost 7 bases and 5 bases, there was a span of 6 bases. This CDR3 spans 10 amino acids. DNA for the CDR3: TGTGCCAGCACAGGGGACGAGCAGTACGTC. Protein sequence: CASTGDEQYV.

V usage is TRBV7-9 and J usage is TRBJ2-5; unclear D gene. Trimming left V 4 bases short and J 1 base short, with 10 bases between. The CDR3 sequence is 14 residues long. Germline lookup yields CDR1 SEHNR and CDR2 FQNEAQ (reference sequence). The CDR3 bases are TGTGCCAGCAGCTCCTCCGGCACCCAAGAGACCCAGTACTTC. It encodes CASSSSGTQETQYF.

V and J are TRBV6-4 and TRBJ2-2; a weak D match, TRBD1 (6 bases). The germline gives CDR1 MRHNA, CDR2 SNTAGT. V was cut by 3 bases and J by 0 bases, with 11 bases left in between. The CDR3 is made up of 16 amino acids. CDR3 DNA: TGTGCCAGCAGTGAGGAATGGGGGCCGAACACCGGGGAGCTGTTTTTT. Encoded protein: CASSEEWGPNTGELFF.

The chain links TRBV25-1 to TRBJ2-1; no definite D call. Trimming removed 8 bases at V and 4 bases at J, with 0 bases between. This CDR3 is 9 amino acids long. The germline CDR1 and CDR2 sequences are MGHDK and SYGVNS. CDR3 sequence: CASYNEQFF. DNA for the CDR3: TGTGCCAGCTACAATGAGCAGTTCTTC.